The present TCR beta chain was sequenced within a study of early T cells in non-severe SARS-CoV-2 infection. Via MiXCR, TCRdb re-called the 5' RACE reads, giving one row per CDR3 protein. Counted here are 53,000 or so distinct CDR3 sequences, around 12% occurring once; the ten biggest clones make up approximately 2.5%. CDR3 length: 13 amino acids. V lost 0 bases, J lost 1 base, and 3 bases lay in between. Per germline, CDR1 SGHNT and CDR2 YENEEA. The table lists this clonotype with many counts. The sample consisted of whole blood, taken at baseline. The rearrangement joins TRBV11-3 to TRBJ1-1, with unresolved D. The receptor was derived from an adult who was a healthcare worker with PCR-confirmed SARS-CoV-2 infection or an uninfected control (not recorded which). CDR3 in amino acids: CASSLDGNTEAFF. CDR3 bases: TGTGCCAGCAGCTTAGACGGGAACACTGAAGCTTTCTTT.